This T cell receptor (beta chain) originates from a study of T cells expressing NK-cell markers. TCRdb re-called the 5' RACE reads, yielding one record per CDR3 amino acid sequence without DNA. This specimen shows about 540,000 distinct CDR3 sequences; the ten leading clones hold around 3.3%. Per the germline V gene, CDR1 is SQVTM and CDR2 is ANQGSEA. CDR3 length: 13 residues. V and J are TRBV29-1 and TRBJ1-1; TCRdb's D gene call, TRBD1, goes unchecked for lack of DNA. The TCR comes from a man younger than 35 in good health. Material: blood T cells: a sorted CD56 or NKG2C T cell subset, CD4+ or CD8+ T cells, or bulk PBMC T cells (not recorded which). The CDR3 spells CSGMGQENTEAFF.